A selection of T cell receptor beta chains follows, all from one sample in a study of shared T cell receptors in the human thymus. Sequenced by immunoSEQ multiplex PCR; TCRdb stores in-frame clones only, minus some. The data hold about 660,000 clones, with over 75% observed a single time. These same data were also listed under a study on human thymus T cells.

The material sequenced was thymocytes. Source of these receptors: a boy younger than two with a congenital heart defect. Each CDR3 is given with its conserved first and last residue. The order of the fields is clone size, J gene, D gene, V gene, CDR3 DNA, CDR3 protein. A D gene is named only where the DNA matches it firmly. Clone size is given for some rows only: seen once, a few or many times, or a class if the clone is expanded.

-,TRBJ1-1,TRBD1,TRBV27,TGTGCCAGCAGTTTGGGGACAGTGGGGGATGAGAATGAAGCTTTCTTT,CASSLGTVGDENEAFF
-,TRBJ1-1,-,TRBV11-3,TGTGCCAGCAGCTATTTTATGTACACTGAAGCTTTCTTT,CASSYFMYTEAFF
-,TRBJ2-7,TRBD2,TRBV4-3,TGCGCCAGCAGCCAAGATATGGCGGGAGGGCCCAACGAGCAGTACTTC,CASSQDMAGGPNEQYF
-,TRBJ2-5,-,TRBV5-4,TGTGCCAGCAGCTTGTACTGGGCCCAAGAGACCCAGTACTTC,CASSLYWAQETQYF
-,TRBJ1-4,-,TRBV11-2,TGTGCCAGCAGCCCCAGGGGTTGGTATGAAAAACTGTTTTTT,CASSPRGWYEKLFF
-,TRBJ2-7,TRBD2,TRBV11-2,TGTGCCAGCAGCTTAGGTCGGCTGGCGGGAGTGTCCGAGCAGTACTTC,CASSLGRLAGVSEQYF
once,TRBJ2-1,TRBD2,TRBV7-6,TGTGCCAGCAGCTTAGTAGGAGTAGCGGGAGTGAGAAATGAGCAGTTCTTC,CASSLVGVAGVRNEQFF
once,TRBJ2-3,TRBD2,TRBV5-1,TGCGCCAGCAGCTTAGCGGGAGGGCCGACAGATACGCAGTATTTT,CASSLAGGPTDTQYF
-,TRBJ1-3,TRBD1,TRBV7-8,TGTGCCAGCAGCTTAGTGGGGACAGTGGGCCCGGGAAACACCATATATTTT,CASSLVGTVGPGNTIYF
-,TRBJ2-5,-,TRBV5-4,TGTGCCAGCAGCTCCTCTGTCGGTGGGACCCAGTACTTC,CASSSSVGGTQYF
-,TRBJ2-1,-,TRBV29-1,TGCAGCGTTGACGGTGGGCCGCCCGGCAATGAGCAGTTCTTC,CSVDGGPPGNEQFF
-,TRBJ2-7,-,TRBV19,TGTGCCAGGCCTAGAACTCTTCGAAGCTCCTACGAGCAGTACTTC,CARPRTLRSSYEQYF
-,TRBJ2-7,TRBD2,TRBV10-1,TGCGCCACAGGGAGGGGTACTAGGTGTTCACTAGCACCCTACGAGCAGTACTTC,CATGRGTRCSLAPYEQYF
once,TRBJ2-7,-,TRBV4-2,TGTGCCAGCAGCCAGGGGCGGGAAGCTGTTACCTACGAGCAGTACTTC,CASSQGREAVTYEQYF
-,TRBJ1-3,-,TRBV9,TGTGCCAGCAGCGCGGTTGGACAGAGAAGGGGAAACACCATATATTTT,CASSAVGQRRGNTIYF
-,TRBJ2-7,TRBD1,TRBV6-6,TGTGCCAGCAGGCAAATCCGGGACAGGGCTGGGGAGCAGTACTTC,CASRQIRDRAGEQYF
-,TRBJ1-1,TRBD1,TRBV29-1,TGCAGCGTAGGACAGGGGGCTGGGGACACTGAAGCTTTCTTT,CSVGQGAGDTEAFF
-,TRBJ2-1,TRBD2,TRBV9,TGTGCCAGCAGCGGGCCCCCAGCGGGAGTACGGGGTGAGCAGTTCTTC,CASSGPPAGVRGEQFF
-,TRBJ1-2,-,TRBV28,TGTGCCAGCAGGCGAACGGGTGTGGGCAGGGTGTACCCTTCCTATGGCTACACCTTC,CASRRTGVGRVYPSYGYTF
-,TRBJ2-2,-,TRBV19,TGTGCCAGTACTACCTCGGGTAGCGGCACCGGGGAGCTGTTTTTT,CASTTSGSGTGELFF
-,TRBJ2-7,TRBD2,TRBV2,TGTGCCAGCAGTGGGATAGTCCCGGGACTAGCGGGAGGGCCAGGTTTTTCCTACGAGCAGTACTTC,CASSGIVPGLAGGPGFSYEQYF
-,TRBJ2-7,-,TRBV27,TGTGCCAGCAGTCCCCAGTTATACAGGTACCGCAGCTCCTACGAGCAGTACTTC,CASSPQLYRYRSSYEQYF
-,TRBJ2-3,TRBD2,TRBV14,TGTGCCAGCAGCCCGGGAGGGCGGAGCACAGATACGCAGTATTTT,CASSPGGRSTDTQYF
-,TRBJ2-7,TRBD1,TRBV11-3,TGTGCCAGCAGCTTATTAGCAACAGGGGGCCTCTACGAGCAGTACTTC,CASSLLATGGLYEQYF
-,TRBJ2-5,-,TRBV5-1,TGCGCCAGCAGCTTGGGTGGGACAAGGTACCAAGAGACCCAGTACTTC,CASSLGGTRYQETQYF
-,TRBJ1-4,-,TRBV14,TGTGCCAGCAGCCAATCAGGGGAAACTAATGAAAAACTGTTTTTT,CASSQSGETNEKLFF
-,TRBJ2-7,TRBD1,TRBV5-8,TGTGCCAGCAGCTTCCGACAGGGGGCCTACGAGCAGTACTTC,CASSFRQGAYEQYF
-,TRBJ2-1,-,TRBV19,TGTGCCAGTAACGGGGTTCGGGAATCGGATGAGCAGTTCTTC,CASNGVRESDEQFF
-,TRBJ2-7,-,TRBV11-2,TGTGCCAGCAGCTCATTCCTTCAGGGGCCCACCTACGAGCAGTACTTC,CASSSFLQGPTYEQYF
-,TRBJ2-1,TRBD1,TRBV5-1,TGCGCCAGTCGGGACAGGGGGCTAAATGAGCAGTTCTTC,CASRDRGLNEQFF
-,TRBJ2-1,TRBD2,TRBV7-6,TGTGCCAGCGTCTTAGCGGGAGGGCCTCGAGGCAATGAGCAGTTCTTC,CASVLAGGPRGNEQFF
-,TRBJ1-1,TRBD1,TRBV5-4,TGTGCCAGCAGAGGTGACAGGGCCGACACTGAAGCTTTCTTT,CASRGDRADTEAFF
-,TRBJ2-1,TRBD2,TRBV19,TGTGCCAGTACCCGCGGCAGCGGGAGGTACTACAATGAGCAGTTCTTC,CASTRGSGRYYNEQFF
-,TRBJ2-7,TRBD2,TRBV19,TGTGCCACTGCCAGGCGGGGATTAGCGGGAGTCTGGGACGAGCAGTACTTC,CATARRGLAGVWDEQYF
few,TRBJ2-7,TRBD2,TRBV28,TGTGCCAGCACCCCCGCGGGGGACTATCCCCGTGGGCAGTACTTC,CASTPAGDYPRGQYF
-,TRBJ2-3,TRBD2,TRBV5-3,TGTGCCAGAAGCGAACGGACTAGCGGGAGCCCGGGGTCAGATACGCAGTATTTT,CARSERTSGSPGSDTQYF
-,TRBJ1-5,-,TRBV7-7,TGTGCTAGCAGCGCCGGGGGAAGCAATCAGCCCCAGCATTTT,CASSAGGSNQPQHF
-,TRBJ2-2,TRBD1,TRBV5-1,TGCGCCAGCAGCTTGGCGACAGGGGACACCGGGGAGCTGTTTTTT,CASSLATGDTGELFF
-,TRBJ1-1,TRBD1,TRBV5-4,TGTGCCAGCAGCTTGTTGGACCAGGGGGCCGTGAACACTGAAGCTTTCTTT,CASSLLDQGAVNTEAFF
few,TRBJ2-3,TRBD1,TRBV14,TGTGCCAGCAGCCGGGGACAGGGACGCACAGATACGCAGTATTTT,CASSRGQGRTDTQYF
-,TRBJ2-7,-,TRBV4-1,TGCGCCAGCAGCCACTCCAGGGTTTACGAGCAGTACTTC,CASSHSRVYEQYF
-,TRBJ2-6,-,TRBV23-1,TGCGCCAGCAGTCACCCAAGGGATCAGGGGAGCCCCTCTGGGGCCAACGTCCTGACTTTC,CASSHPRDQGSPSGANVLTF
-,TRBJ2-2,-,TRBV6-5,TGTGCCAGCTTGGGCCCAAACACCGGGGAGCTGTTTTTT,CASLGPNTGELFF
-,TRBJ2-1,TRBD2,TRBV4-2,TGTGCCAGCAGCCAAGATCGGAGGACTAGCTCCTACAATGAGCAGTTCTTC,CASSQDRRTSSYNEQFF
once,TRBJ1-2,TRBD1,TRBV13,TGTGCCAGCAGCTGGGGGACAGGGGAGGACTATGGCTACACCTTC,CASSWGTGEDYGYTF
-,TRBJ2-7,TRBD1,TRBV27,TGTGCCAGCAGTTGGGGGACAGGGGGCTACGAGCAGTACTTC,CASSWGTGGYEQYF
-,TRBJ2-7,-,TRBV30,TGTGCCTGGAGTAGGGGACACGACGGGCAGTACTTC,CAWSRGHDGQYF
-,TRBJ2-7,-,TRBV6-1,TGTGCCAGCAGTCAGACAGGCTACGAGCAGTACTTC,CASSQTGYEQYF
once,TRBJ2-7,-,TRBV28,TGTGCCAGCAGTTTAGGAGGAGCAGGCTATTCCTACGAGCAGTACTTC,CASSLGGAGYSYEQYF
-,TRBJ2-4,TRBD1,TRBV18,TGTGCCAGCTCTAGACAGGGCTTTCGAAACATTCAGTACTTC,CASSRQGFRNIQYF
-,TRBJ1-1,-,TRBV4-1,TGCGCCAGCAGCCAAGATCACAGGGCGAGTACTGAAGCTTTCTTT,CASSQDHRASTEAFF
-,TRBJ2-7,TRBD2,TRBV29-1,TGCAGCGTTGTTCCGGGACTAGCGGGACCTAAGGGGTACGAGCAGTACTTC,CSVVPGLAGPKGYEQYF
-,TRBJ2-5,TRBD2,TRBV10-3,TGTGCCATCAGGGGAGCGGGAGGCCCCCAAGAGACCCAGTACTTC,CAIRGAGGPQETQYF
-,TRBJ2-5,-,TRBV30,TGTGCCTGGAGTGTTGGACAGCAAGAGACCCAGTACTTC,CAWSVGQQETQYF
-,TRBJ2-1,-,TRBV5-4,TGTGCCAGCAGCTTGAGGCTAGCGCGGGATGAGCAGTTCTTC,CASSLRLARDEQFF